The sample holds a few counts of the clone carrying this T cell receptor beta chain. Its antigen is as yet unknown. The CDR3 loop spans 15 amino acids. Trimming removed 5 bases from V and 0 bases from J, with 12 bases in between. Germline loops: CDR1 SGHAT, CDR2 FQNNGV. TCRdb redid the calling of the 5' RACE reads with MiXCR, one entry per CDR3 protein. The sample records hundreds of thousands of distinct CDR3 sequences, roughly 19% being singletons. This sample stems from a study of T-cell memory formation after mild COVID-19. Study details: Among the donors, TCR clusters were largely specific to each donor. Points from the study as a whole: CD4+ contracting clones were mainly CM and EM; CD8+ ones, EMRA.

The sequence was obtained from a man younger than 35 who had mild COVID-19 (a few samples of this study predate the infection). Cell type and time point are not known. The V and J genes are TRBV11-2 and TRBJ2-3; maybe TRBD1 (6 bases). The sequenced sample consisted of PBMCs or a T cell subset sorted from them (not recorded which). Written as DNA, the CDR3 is TGTGCCAGCAGCATAACAGGGCGAAGCACAGATACGCAGTATTTT. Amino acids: CASSITGRSTDTQYF.